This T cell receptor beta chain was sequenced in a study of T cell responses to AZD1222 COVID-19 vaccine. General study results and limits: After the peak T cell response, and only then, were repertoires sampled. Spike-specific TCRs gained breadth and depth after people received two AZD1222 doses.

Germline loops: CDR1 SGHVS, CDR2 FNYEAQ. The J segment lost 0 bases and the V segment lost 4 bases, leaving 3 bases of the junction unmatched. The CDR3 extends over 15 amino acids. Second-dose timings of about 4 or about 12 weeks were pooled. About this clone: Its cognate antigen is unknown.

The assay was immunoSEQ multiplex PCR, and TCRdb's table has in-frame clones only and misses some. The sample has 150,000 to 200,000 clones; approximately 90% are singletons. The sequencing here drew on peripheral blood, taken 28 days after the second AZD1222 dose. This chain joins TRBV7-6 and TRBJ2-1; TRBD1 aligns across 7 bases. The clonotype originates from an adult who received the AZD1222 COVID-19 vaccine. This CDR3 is CASSWTGDSYNEQFF. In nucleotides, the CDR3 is TGTGCCAGCAGCTGGACAGGAGACTCCTACAATGAGCAGTTCTTC. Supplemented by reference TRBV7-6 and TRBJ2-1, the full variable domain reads GAGVSQSPRYKVTKRGQDVALRCDPISGHVSLYWYRQALGQGPEFLTYFNYEAQQDKSGLPNDRFSAERPEGSISTLTIQRTEQRDSAMYRCASSWTGDSYNEQFFGPGTRLTVL.